Listed here are 18 T cell receptor beta chains from one sample, sequenced in a study of blood T cell repertoires in COVID-19. Using immunoSEQ multiplex PCR, the repertoire was profiled, and TCRdb retains in-frame clones only, with some absent. The table has around 190,000 clones, roughly 83% seen once; the top ten hold less than 7%. Specimen: peripheral blood. The receptors derive from a woman aged 35 to 49 with COVID-19, enrolled during active disease.

The V call is TRBV29-1, the J call TRBJ1-3; 9 nucleotides agree with TRBD1. Per the germline V gene, CDR1 is SQVTM and CDR2 is ANQGSEA. This CDR3 spans 15 amino acids. The J segment lost 4 bases and the V segment lost 2 bases, leaving 6 bases of the junction unmatched. DNA of the CDR3: TGCAGCGTTGAACAACAGGGGGCGAAAGGAAACACCATATATTTT. Amino acid sequence: CSVEQQGAKGNTIYF.

This clone was counted only a few times. The chain recombines TRBV2 with TRBJ1-2; 8 bases line up with TRBD1. Germline V gene data show CDR1 as SNHLY and CDR2 as FYNNEI. The V gene end was trimmed by 8 bases and the J gene end by 0 bases; junction bases not matched to a gene: 8. The CDR3 is 15 amino acids. The CDR3 region has the DNA TGTGCCAGCTATGAGGGACAGGCCGCTAACTATGGCTACACCTTC. The encoded protein is CASYEGQAANYGYTF. Together with reference TRBV2 and TRBJ1-2, the CDR3 gives the full variable domain: EPEVTQTPSHQVTQMGQEVILRCVPISNHLYFYWYRQILGQKVEFLVSFYNNEISEKSEIFDDQFSVERPDGSNFTLKIRSTKLEDSAMYFCASYEGQAANYGYTFGSGTRLTVV.

V is TRBV12-5 and J is TRBJ2-7; 7 bases line up with TRBD1. Losses at the gene ends were 3 bases for V and 5 bases for J; bases not matched to a gene: 4. Germline CDR1 is LGHNT and CDR2 is FRNRAP. The CDR3 sequence is 13 residues long. The CDR3 region is CASGFLQGHEQYF. The CDR3 bases are TGTGCTAGTGGTTTTCTACAGGGGCACGAGCAGTACTTC.

The chain employs TRBV6-1 and TRBJ2-5, with D maybe TRBD2 (5 bases). Germline CDR1 and CDR2: MNHNS and SASEGT. Between the trimmed V and J ends, which lost 2 bases and 2 bases, there was a span of 12 bases. This CDR3 has 15 residues. CDR3 DNA: TGTGCCAGCAGTGAAAGCCGGGGTCGGCAAGAGACCCAGTACTTC. It yields the protein CASSESRGRQETQYF.

This chain joins TRBV19 and TRBJ1-6; 8 bases fit TRBD1. The CDR3 has 15 amino acids. Germline V gives CDR1 LNHDA, CDR2 SQIVND (reference sequence). Losses at the gene ends were 4 bases for V and 10 bases for J; bases not matched to a gene: 9. CDR3: CASSTGQGLKSPLHF. CDR3 nucleotide sequence: TGTGCCAGTAGTACCGGACAGGGACTCAAATCACCCCTCCACTTT.

This chain links TRBV10-3 with TRBJ1-5, with D unclear. Looked up from germline, CDR1 is ENHRY and CDR2 is SYGVKD. Between the trimmed V and J ends, which lost 4 bases and 1 base, there was a span of 5 bases. The CDR3 consists of 13 residues. CDR3 protein: CAISVTSNQPQHF. The CDR3 DNA reads as TGTGCCATCAGTGTCACAAGCAATCAGCCCCAGCATTTT.

This chain connects TRBV24-1 to TRBJ2-1; the D is unclear. The germline V and J ends were trimmed by 5 bases and 4 bases, with 8 bases remaining between them. Per germline, CDR1 KGHDR and CDR2 SFDVKD. The CDR3 has 13 residues. For the CDR3, the DNA is TGTGCCACCAGTGGTGAACATTACAATGAGCAGTTCTTC. This sequence encodes CATSGEHYNEQFF.

This clone was seen a single time. The chain employs TRBV10-2 and TRBJ1-5; 12 bases agree with TRBD1. With 6 bases clipped from V and 8 bases from J, the junction kept 2 bases outside the gene matches. CDR1 and CDR2 (germline): WSHSY, SAAADI. The CDR3 has 13 residues. The CDR3 region has the DNA TGCGCCAGCAGGGGACAGGGGGCTGAGCCCCAGCATTTT. Translation gives CASRGQGAEPQHF.

V is TRBV5-1 and J is TRBJ2-7, with 8 positions matching TRBD1. Trimming at V came to 4 bases and at J to 4 bases, leaving 7 bases not matched to a gene. This CDR3 comprises 14 residues. In germline, CDR1 is SGHRS, CDR2 YFSETQ. The CDR3 DNA is TGCGCCAGCAGCCCCGGGACAGGCTTATACGAGCAGTACTTC. Protein: CASSPGTGLYEQYF.

This clone was counted a single time. DNA for the CDR3: TGTGCCAGCAGCTTACCGCTAGTGGCGGGGACCCAGTACTTC. As protein: CASSLPLVAGTQYF. The chain is built from TRBV7-2 and TRBJ2-5; weak D call: TRBD2 (5 bases). Germline CDR1 and CDR2: SGHTA and FQGNSA. The CDR3 is 14 amino acids. Between the trimmed V and J ends, which lost 2 bases and 7 bases, there was a span of 14 bases.

The chain combines TRBV3-1 (or the pseudogene TRBV3-2) with TRBJ1-2, with TRBD1 matching over 7 bases. The trim removed 1 base at V and 1 base at J, leaving 9 bases unmatched. The CDR3 loop spans 17 amino acids. CDR1 LGHDT and CDR2 YNNKEL come from the germline V gene (reference sequence). The CDR3 bases are TGTGCCAGCAGCCAAGGTTTAATGGGACAGAGTAACTATGGCTACACCTTC. This translates into CASSQGLMGQSNYGYTF.

The chain carries TRBV20-1 and TRBJ1-6; 7 bases are shared with TRBD1. J was trimmed by 0 bases and V by 3 bases; bases with no gene match: 5. The CDR3 has 16 residues. Germline V gives CDR1 DFQATT, CDR2 SNEGSKA (reference sequence). Here the CDR3 DNA reads TGCAGTGCTAGTGAGACAGGGAGCTCCTATAATTCACCCCTCCACTTT. This encodes CSASETGSSYNSPLHF.

The rearrangement links TRBV10-3 to TRBJ1-5; possible D gene TRBD1, 6 bases. This CDR3 region has 14 residues. Germline V gene sequence: CDR1 ENHRY, CDR2 SYGVKD. V dropped 6 bases and J dropped 8 bases, with 17 bases sitting between them. As DNA, the CDR3 is TGTGCCATCAGGGGGGGGCGCGATGGTGAGCCCCAGCATTTT. Its protein is CAIRGGRDGEPQHF.

The V call is TRBV30, the J call TRBJ2-2, with TRBD2 matching over 14 bases. The CDR3 has 16 amino acids. CDR1 GTSNPN and CDR2 SVGIG come from the germline V gene (reference sequence). The trim removed 4 bases at V and 5 bases at J, leaving 6 bases unmatched. The CDR3 nucleotides read TGTGCCTGGACGGGACTAGCGGGAGTATCTACCGGGGAGCTGTTTTTT. It is translated as CAWTGLAGVSTGELFF.

This CDR3 is CASSRALPQETQYF. For the CDR3, the DNA is TGTGCCAGCAGCCGGGCACTCCCACAAGAGACCCAGTACTTC. This sequence joins TRBV14 and TRBJ2-5, with D unclear. The V end lost 4 bases, the J end lost 2 bases, and 11 bases lay between the germline ends. This CDR3 contains 14 residues. Germline V gene data show CDR1 as SGHDN and CDR2 as FVKESK. The full variable domain, completed using reference TRBV14 and TRBJ2-5, is EAGVTQFPSHSVIEKGQTVTLRCDPISGHDNLYWYRRVMGKEIKFLLHFVKESKQDESGMPNNRFLAERTGGTYSTLKVQPAELEDSGVYFCASSRALPQETQYFGPGTRLLVL.

The J gene is TRBJ2-3, the V gene TRBV5-8, with D maybe TRBD1 (5 bases). The CDR3 is made up of 11 amino acids. Between the trimmed V and J ends, which lost 10 bases and 5 bases, there was a span of 11 bases. Germline V gene sequence: CDR1 SGHTS, CDR2 YDEGEE. CDR3 DNA: TGTGCCTCAACCACAGGAGATACGCAGTATTTT. Translating gives CASTTGDTQYF.

The V and J genes are TRBV12-5 and TRBJ2-5; tentatively, D is TRBD2 (5 bases). Per germline, CDR1 LGHNT and CDR2 FRNRAP. The CDR3 runs to 17 residues. The V and J ends lost 3 bases and 5 bases respectively, with 22 bases between them. CDR3 protein: CASGFPPPSPAVETQYF. CDR3 sequence (DNA): TGTGCTAGTGGTTTTCCACCCCCTAGCCCCGCCGTTGAGACCCAGTACTTC.

This clone was recorded many times. The V gene is TRBV19, the J gene TRBJ1-6, with 7 bases fitting TRBD1. CDR3 length equals 17 residues. Germline CDR1 and CDR2: LNHDA and SQIVND (reference sequence). After removal of 2 bases from V and 0 bases from J, the junction contained 4 bases not matched to a gene. CDR3 in amino acids: CASSIYGDSSYNSPLHF. The CDR3 bases are TGTGCCAGTAGTATATACGGGGACAGCTCCTATAATTCACCCCTCCACTTT.